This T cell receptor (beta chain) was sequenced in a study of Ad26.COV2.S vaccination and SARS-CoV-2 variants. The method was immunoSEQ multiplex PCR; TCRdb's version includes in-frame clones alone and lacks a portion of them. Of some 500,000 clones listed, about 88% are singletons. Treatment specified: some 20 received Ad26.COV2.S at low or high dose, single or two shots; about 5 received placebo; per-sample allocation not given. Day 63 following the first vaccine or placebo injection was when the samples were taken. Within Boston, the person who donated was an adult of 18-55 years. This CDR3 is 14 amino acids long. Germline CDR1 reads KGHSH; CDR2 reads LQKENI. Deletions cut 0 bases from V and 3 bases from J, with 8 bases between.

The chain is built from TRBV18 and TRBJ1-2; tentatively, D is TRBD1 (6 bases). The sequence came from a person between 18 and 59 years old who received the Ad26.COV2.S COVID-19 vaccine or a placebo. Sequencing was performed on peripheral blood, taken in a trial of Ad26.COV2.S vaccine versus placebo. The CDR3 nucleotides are TGTGCCAGCTCACCACCGGCAGGGGACTATGGCTACACCTTC. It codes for CASSPPAGDYGYTF.